A selection of T cell receptor beta chains follows, all from one sample in a study of T cell responses to AZD1222 COVID-19 vaccine. The method was immunoSEQ multiplex PCR; TCRdb's version includes in-frame clones alone and lacks a portion of them. The table shows about 100,000 clones, with around nine tenths occurring only once. Sequenced material: peripheral blood, taken on day 0 of AZD1222 vaccination. The receptors were gathered from an adult in good health. CDR3s include the opening cysteine and the closing phenylalanine or tryptophan. The order of the fields is CDR3 length, V gene, clone size, D gene, J gene, CDR3 protein, CDR3 DNA. The D gene is left open where the match is weak. Size tells how often a clone was seen (once, few, many) or the class of an expanded clone, and some rows leave it out.

13	TRBV3-1/TRBV3-2	once	.	TRBJ1-2	CASSFSANYGYTF	TGTGCCAGCAGCTTTTCAGCTAACTATGGCTACACCTTC
17	TRBV7-6	few	TRBD2	TRBJ2-7	CASSADIASGGFLEQYF	TGTGCCAGCAGCGCAGACATAGCTAGCGGGGGGTTCCTCGAGCAGTACTTC
15	TRBV6-5	.	.	TRBJ1-2	CASTSRMGANYGYTF	TGTGCCAGTACTAGCCGAATGGGGGCCAACTATGGCTACACCTTC
16	TRBV21-1	.	.	TRBJ1-2	CASSKGRTGVIYGYTF	TGTGCCAGCAGCAAAGGAAGGACAGGTGTGATCTATGGCTACACCTTC
15	TRBV19	.	TRBD1	TRBJ2-6	CASLIRGPGANVLTF	TGTGCCAGTCTCATCAGGGGGCCTGGGGCCAACGTCCTGACTTTC
14	TRBV30	.	.	TRBJ1-4	CAWGRGGGHEKLFF	TGTGCCTGGGGTCGGGGAGGGGGACATGAAAAACTGTTTTTT
13	TRBV3-1/TRBV3-2	.	.	TRBJ2-1	CASSPRASGEQFF	TGTGCCAGCAGCCCCCGGGCGTCAGGTGAGCAGTTCTTC
19	TRBV4-3	.	TRBD2	TRBJ2-2	CASSQDFGLADTHTGELFF	TGCGCCAGCAGCCAAGATTTCGGACTAGCAGACACTCACACCGGGGAGCTGTTTTTT
14	TRBV3-1/TRBV3-2	.	.	TRBJ1-5	CASSQESGNQPQHF	TGTGCCAGCAGCCAAGAGTCAGGGAATCAGCCCCAGCATTTT
15	TRBV5-5	.	TRBD1	TRBJ1-4	CASSPGTGDNEKLFF	TGTGCCAGCAGCCCGGGGACAGGGGATAATGAAAAACTGTTTTTT
15	TRBV6-6	few	TRBD2	TRBJ2-5	CASRQGTSGYETQYF	TGTGCCAGCAGACAAGGGACTAGCGGGTATGAGACCCAGTACTTC
14	TRBV27	.	.	TRBJ1-6	CASSLKGKTSPLHF	TGTGCCAGCAGTTTAAAGGGGAAAACTTCACCCCTCCACTTT
15	TRBV28	.	.	TRBJ1-2	CASSERVVAWYAYTF	TGTGCCAGCAGTGAACGGGTCGTGGCCTGGTATGCGTACACCTTC
14	TRBV18	.	.	TRBJ1-4	CASSPPDRVEKLFF	TGTGCCAGCTCACCACCCGACAGAGTCGAAAAACTGTTTTTT
17	TRBV19	few	TRBD1	TRBJ2-1	CASKTEKTGGQGNEQFF	TGTGCCAGTAAAACCGAAAAAACAGGGGGTCAGGGCAATGAGCAGTTCTTC
15	TRBV19	.	.	TRBJ1-2	CASGIVEGSTYGYTF	TGTGCCAGTGGTATAGTGGAAGGGTCTACCTATGGCTACACCTTC
11	TRBV19	.	.	TRBJ1-1	CASSAPGQAFF	TGTGCCAGTAGTGCCCCGGGACAAGCTTTCTTT
15	TRBV3-1/TRBV3-2	few	.	TRBJ2-7	CASSQGVRVSYEQYF	TGTGCCAGCAGCCAAGGTGTCAGGGTCTCCTACGAGCAGTACTTC
13	TRBV12-3/TRBV12-4	once	.	TRBJ1-1	CASSLASQSEAFF	TGTGCCAGCAGTTTAGCATCGCAGAGTGAAGCTTTCTTT
16	TRBV5-6	.	.	TRBJ2-1	CASSSQGGRNYNEQFF	TGTGCCAGCAGCTCCCAGGGGGGCCGGAATTACAATGAGCAGTTCTTC
13	TRBV6-2/TRBV6-3	.	.	TRBJ1-4	CASSYPGGEKLFF	TGTGCCAGCAGTTACCCGGGGGGGGAAAAACTGTTTTTT
14	TRBV5-1	.	.	TRBJ1-1	CASSPRDGNTEAFF	TGCGCCAGCAGCCCGAGGGACGGGAACACTGAAGCTTTCTTT
13	TRBV6-5	.	.	TRBJ1-4	CASSNRGGEKLFF	TGTGCCAGCAGTAACAGAGGCGGGGAAAAACTGTTTTTT
15	TRBV27	.	.	TRBJ1-2	CASKSNGGLNYGYTF	TGTGCCAGCAAATCGAACGGTGGGCTTAACTATGGCTACACCTTC
14	TRBV4-3	.	.	TRBJ2-7	CASSQGFRSYEQYF	TGCGCCAGCAGCCAAGGGTTCAGATCCTACGAGCAGTACTTC
15	TRBV7-8	.	.	TRBJ1-2	CASSSVLPGFHGYTF	TGTGCCAGCAGCTCTGTGCTACCAGGGTTCCATGGCTACACCTTC
13	TRBV15	.	.	TRBJ1-1	CATQRGGESEAFF	TGTGCCACCCAGAGGGGGGGGGAGTCTGAAGCTTTCTTT
15	TRBV5-6	few	TRBD1	TRBJ1-2	CASSLRRGLGYGYTF	TGTGCCAGCAGCTTGCGTAGGGGGCTAGGCTATGGCTACACCTTC
13	TRBV7-7	once	.	TRBJ1-1	CASSLDQNTEAFF	TGTGCCAGCAGCTTAGACCAGAACACTGAAGCTTTCTTT
17	TRBV5-1	.	.	TRBJ1-1	CASSLAQYLGLNTEAFF	TGCGCCAGCAGCTTGGCCCAGTACCTAGGCCTGAATACTGAAGCTTTCTTT
13	TRBV12-3/TRBV12-4	.	.	TRBJ1-2	CASSTQENYGYTF	TGTGCCAGCAGTACACAGGAGAACTATGGCTACACCTTC
13	TRBV12-3/TRBV12-4	.	.	TRBJ2-1	CASSKDLTDEQFF	TGTGCCAGCAGTAAGGACCTGACCGATGAGCAGTTCTTC
14	TRBV6-1	.	.	TRBJ1-1	CASTNGLREAEAFF	TGTGCCAGCACCAACGGACTCCGAGAGGCTGAAGCTTTCTTT